This TCR beta chain is drawn from a study of immune characteristics of hereditary and idiopathic chronic pancreatitis. Study findings and constraints: Hereditary versus idiopathic pancreatitis showed different Vbeta-Jbeta usage, including TRBV10, TRBV19, TRBV23, TRBV5. Productive TCR rearrangement counts correlated positively with chronic pancreatitis severity scores.

This table comes from immunoSEQ multiplex PCR, and its TCRdb copy is limited to in-frame clones, with some not included. The table records some 15,000 clones, roughly 70% of them present only once. Comments on this clone: As yet, its antigen is unknown.

V was pared by 8 bases and J by 4 bases, with 9 bases of the junction left unmatched. The CDR3 sequence is 14 residues long. CDR1 and CDR2 from the germline V gene are MNHEY and SVGAGI. Total pancreatectomy with islet autotransplantation was the source of the chronic pancreatitis pancreas tissue. Chronic pancreatitis patients in the study lacked known diabetes history. TCR beta sequencing used genomic DNA from unsorted bulk pancreas tissue. The chain employs TRBV6-5 and TRBJ2-7; TRBD1 matches 9 bases. The sample taken for sequencing was pancreas tissue with hereditary chronic pancreatitis. The TCR comes from a human donor with chronic pancreatitis. The chain's CDR3 is CASGPGTGTYEQYF. The CDR3 DNA reads as TGTGCCAGCGGCCCCGGGACAGGGACTTACGAGCAGTACTTC.